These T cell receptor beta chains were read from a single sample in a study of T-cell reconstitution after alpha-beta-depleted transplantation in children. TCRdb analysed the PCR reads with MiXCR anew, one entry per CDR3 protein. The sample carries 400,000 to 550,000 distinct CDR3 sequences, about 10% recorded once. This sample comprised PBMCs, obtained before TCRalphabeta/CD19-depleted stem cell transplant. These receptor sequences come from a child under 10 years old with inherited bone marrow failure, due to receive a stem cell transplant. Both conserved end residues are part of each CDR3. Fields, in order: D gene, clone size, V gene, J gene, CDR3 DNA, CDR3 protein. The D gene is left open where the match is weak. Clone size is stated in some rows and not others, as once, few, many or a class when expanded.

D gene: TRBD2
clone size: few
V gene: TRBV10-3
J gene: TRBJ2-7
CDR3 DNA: TGTGCCATCAGTGAGTCCGGGACTAGCTCCTACGAGCAGTACTTC
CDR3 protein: CAISESGTSSYEQYF

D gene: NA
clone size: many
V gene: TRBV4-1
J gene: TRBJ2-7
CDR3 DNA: TGCGCCAGCAGCCAAGGGCCACAGGGCCAGTTGTACGAGCAGTACTTC
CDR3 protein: CASSQGPQGQLYEQYF

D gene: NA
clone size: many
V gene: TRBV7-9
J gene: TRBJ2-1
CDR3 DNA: TGTGCCAGCAGCCGAGGGGCCAATGAGCAGTTCTTC
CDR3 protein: CASSRGANEQFF

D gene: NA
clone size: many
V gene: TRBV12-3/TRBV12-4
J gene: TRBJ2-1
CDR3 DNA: TGTGCCAGCAGCCGACTCCGGGGTGAGCAGTTCTTC
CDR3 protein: CASSRLRGEQFF

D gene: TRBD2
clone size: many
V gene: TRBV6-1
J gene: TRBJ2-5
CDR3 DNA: TGTGCCAGCAGAAAGGGACTAGCGGGTCCGGGGGAGACCCAGTACTTC
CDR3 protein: CASRKGLAGPGETQYF

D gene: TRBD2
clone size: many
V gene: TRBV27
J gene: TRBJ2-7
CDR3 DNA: TGTGCCAGCAGTCCACCCATTAGCGGGAGGGCCTACGAGCAGTACTTC
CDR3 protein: CASSPPISGRAYEQYF

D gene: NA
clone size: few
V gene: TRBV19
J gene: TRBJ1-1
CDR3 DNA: TGTGCCAGTAGTACGGCCTGGTTGACGGGGTTGAACACTGAAGCTTTCTTT
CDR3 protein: CASSTAWLTGLNTEAFF

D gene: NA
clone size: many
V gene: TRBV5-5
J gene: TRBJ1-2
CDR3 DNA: TGTGCCAGCAGCCCAGGACCGAGATACTTCGGAGGCTACACCTTC
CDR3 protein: CASSPGPRYFGGYTF

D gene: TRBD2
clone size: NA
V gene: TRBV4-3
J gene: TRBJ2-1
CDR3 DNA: TGCGCCAGCAGCCAAGACCCTAGGACTAGCGGGAGGTACAATGAGCAGTTCTTC
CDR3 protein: CASSQDPRTSGRYNEQFF

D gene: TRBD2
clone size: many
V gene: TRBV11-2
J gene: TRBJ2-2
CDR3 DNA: TGTGCCAGCAGCTTTGCGGGGGGCGGGGAGCTGTTTTTT
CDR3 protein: CASSFAGGGELFF

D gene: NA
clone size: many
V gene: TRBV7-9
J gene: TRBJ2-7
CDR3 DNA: TGTGCCAGCAGCCCCGCCCTGCCCTACGAGCAGTACTTC
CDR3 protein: CASSPALPYEQYF

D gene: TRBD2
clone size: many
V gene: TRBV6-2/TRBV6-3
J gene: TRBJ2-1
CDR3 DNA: TGTGCCACGACTAGCTTCAATGAGCAGTTCTTC
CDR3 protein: CATTSFNEQFF

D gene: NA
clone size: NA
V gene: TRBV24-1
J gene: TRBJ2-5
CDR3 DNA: TGTGCCACCAGTGACCTGCCGGGGGAGACCCAGTACTTC
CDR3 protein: CATSDLPGETQYF

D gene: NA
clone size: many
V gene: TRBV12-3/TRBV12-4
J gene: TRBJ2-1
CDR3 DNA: TGTGCCAGCAGTTTACCGCGAAAGGGGCCCCACAATGAGCAGTTCTTC
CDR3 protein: CASSLPRKGPHNEQFF

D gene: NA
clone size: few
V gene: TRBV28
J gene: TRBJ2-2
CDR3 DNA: TGTGCCAGCAGTTTCTCCGACAGGGACTACACCGGGGAGCTGTTTTTT
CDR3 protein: CASSFSDRDYTGELFF

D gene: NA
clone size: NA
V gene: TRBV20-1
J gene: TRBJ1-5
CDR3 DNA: TGCAGTGCTAAGGGGGGTTGGGGCAATCAGCCCCAGCATTTT
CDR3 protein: CSAKGGWGNQPQHF

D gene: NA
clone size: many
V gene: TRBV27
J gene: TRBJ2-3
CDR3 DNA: TGTGCCAGCAGACCTCTTTCGGGACTGGGAGATACGCAGTATTTT
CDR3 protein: CASRPLSGLGDTQYF

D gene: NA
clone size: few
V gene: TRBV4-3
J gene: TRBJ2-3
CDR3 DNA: TGCGCCAGCAGCCCTCTACACTCGGACAGCGATACGCAGTATTTT
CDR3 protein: CASSPLHSDSDTQYF

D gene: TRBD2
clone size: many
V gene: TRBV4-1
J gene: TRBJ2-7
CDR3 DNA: TGCGCCAGCAGCCATTCCGGAGGACTAGCGGGAGAAGAGCAGTACTTC
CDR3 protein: CASSHSGGLAGEEQYF

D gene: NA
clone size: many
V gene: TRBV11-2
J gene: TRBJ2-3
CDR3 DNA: TGTGCCAGCAGCCCCCAACAGGGATCTGGCACAGATACGCAGTATTTT
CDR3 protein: CASSPQQGSGTDTQYF